The 28 T cell receptor beta chains listed next were all sequenced from one sample in a study of patients and donors after allogeneic stem cell transplantation. Each CDR3 protein gets one entry after TCRdb re-called the RT-PCR reads with MiXCR. The sample has approximately 170,000 distinct CDR3 sequences, 30% seen once. Sequenced sample: blood, either unsorted or a sorted T cell fraction (not recorded which). All receptors come from a human donor who was either an allogeneic HSCT recipient or a stem cell or donor lymphocyte infusion donor (not recorded which). It is not recorded whose cells these are; they may come from a transplant donor.

Only a few counts were recorded for this clonotype. The V gene is TRBV29-1, the J gene TRBJ1-3; no firm D call. Per germline, CDR1 SQVTM and CDR2 ANQGSEA. V dropped 6 bases and J dropped 0 bases, with 12 bases sitting between them. This CDR3 comprises 14 residues. The CDR3 nucleotides are TGCAGCGTGACAAGTGATCGCTCTGGAAACACCATATATTTT. This encodes CSVTSDRSGNTIYF.

This clonotype was observed a handful of times. The CDR3 DNA sequence: TGCAGTGCTACCCCCGGGGGTAGCAATCAGCCCCAGCATTTT. Amino acids: CSATPGGSNQPQHF. V usage is TRBV20-1 and J usage is TRBJ1-5; possible D gene TRBD1, 5 bases. This CDR3 contains 14 residues. V dropped 4 bases and J dropped 0 bases, with 10 bases sitting between them. The germline V gene has CDR1 DFQATT and CDR2 SNEGSKA (reference sequence).

This clonotype has more than one count but fewer than ten. The gene calls are TRBV6-2 or TRBV6-3 and TRBJ1-5, with no clear D. The CDR3 is made up of 16 amino acids. V was trimmed by 1 base and J by 8 bases, leaving 18 bases between them. CDR1 and CDR2 (germline): MNHEY, SVGEGT. DNA of the CDR3: TGTGCCAGCAGTTACTACCGCGCCCAGGACCGGGAGCCCCAGCATTTT. Translation: CASSYYRAQDREPQHF.

This clonotype was detected only a few times. This sequence joins TRBV20-1 and TRBJ2-3; TRBD2 matches at 13 bases. Germline trimming cut 1 base from V and 6 bases from J; bases unmatched to any gene: 1. CDR1 and CDR2 (germline): DFQATT, SNEGSKA (reference sequence). The CDR3 covers 14 residues. The CDR3 DNA follows: TGCAGTGCTAGAGGGACTAGCGGGAGTGATACGCAGTATTTT. The encoded protein is CSARGTSGSDTQYF.

The chain recombines TRBV12-3 or TRBV12-4 with TRBJ2-1; 7 bases are shared with TRBD1. V lost 8 bases to trimming and J lost 10 bases; unmatched junction nucleotides: 14. This CDR3 is 14 amino acids long. The CDR3 region is CASQTGYRGGEQFF. DNA for the CDR3: TGTGCCAGCCAGACCGGCTACAGGGGTGGGGAGCAGTTCTTC.

This clonotype was seen ten or more times. This chain uses TRBV6-5 with TRBJ1-2; D possibly corresponds to TRBD1 (6 bases). The CDR3 extends over 15 amino acids. Germline V gene data show CDR1 as MNHEY and CDR2 as SVGAGI. The germline V and J ends were trimmed by 7 bases and 2 bases, with 17 bases remaining between them. CDR3 nucleotides: TGTGCCAGCAAATACGGGGCAGGGGACAACTATGGCTACACCTTC. Its translation: CASKYGAGDNYGYTF.

There are a few counts of this clonotype. The V and J genes are TRBV29-1 and TRBJ2-1, with D possibly TRBD1 on 6 matching bases. The CDR3 spans 12 residues. Germline CDR1 reads SQVTM; CDR2 reads ANQGSEA. V was shortened by 7 bases and J by 8 bases, with 15 bases between the two germline ends. CDR3 loop: CSEAGVRDEQFF. The CDR3 DNA follows: TGCAGCGAGGCAGGGGTTAGGGATGAGCAGTTCTTC.

This clonotype was detected a few times. This rearrangement joins TRBV7-9 to TRBJ2-1, with 7 bases aligning to TRBD2. The CDR3 has 16 amino acids. The germline CDR1 and CDR2 sequences are SEHNR and FQNEAQ (reference sequence). The junction had 7 bases not matched to a gene; V was cut back by 2 bases and J by 3 bases. In DNA, the CDR3 is TGTGCCAGCAGCTTACACACCGGGACTATCTACAATGAGCAGTTCTTC. It translates to CASSLHTGTIYNEQFF.

This clonotype was counted once. The chain is built from TRBV10-3 and TRBJ2-7; D might be TRBD1 or TRBD2, each matching 5 bases. With 7 bases removed from V and 4 bases from J, the gap between germline ends came to 14 bases. The CDR3 length is 13 residues. The V gene's germline CDR1 is ENHRY and CDR2 SYGVKD. The CDR3 spells CAITPGPPYEQYF. The CDR3 coding sequence is TGTGCCATCACCCCGGGACCGCCTTACGAGCAGTACTTC.

This clonotype was recorded a few times. This sequence joins TRBV19 and TRBJ2-1; TRBD2 matches 10 bases. V gave up 7 bases and J gave up 8 bases; unmatched junction bases: 8. CDR1 is LNHDA and CDR2 is SQIVND in the germline V gene (reference sequence). This CDR3 is 14 amino acids long. Here the CDR3 reads CASKREGWRYEQFF. The CDR3 DNA reads TGTGCCAGTAAGCGGGAGGGGTGGCGGTATGAGCAGTTCTTC.

V gene TRBV6-2 or TRBV6-3 combines with J gene TRBJ2-2; possibly TRBD2 for D (6 bases). Germline V gives CDR1 MNHEY, CDR2 SVGEGT. The V end was cut by 5 bases, the J end by 1 base, with 23 bases between. The CDR3 is 19 amino acids. The CDR3 sequence is CASSNSLLQRAVNTGELFF. The DNA of the CDR3 is TGTGCCAGCAGTAATTCTTTACTACAGCGGGCGGTGAACACCGGGGAGCTGTTTTTT.

The chain joins TRBV19 to TRBJ2-1, with a possible D match to TRBD2 (5 bases). The V and J ends lost 7 bases and 0 bases respectively, with 13 bases between them. This CDR3 is built from 15 residues. Germline V CDR1 and CDR2: LNHDA, SQIVND (reference sequence). The CDR3 DNA reads as TGTGCCAGTATCAAGAGCGGTAGCTCCTACAATGAGCAGTTCTTC. Its protein product is CASIKSGSSYNEQFF. Together with reference TRBV19 and TRBJ2-1, the CDR3 gives the full variable domain: DGGITQSPKYLFRKEGQNVTLSCEQNLNHDAMYWYRQDPGQGLRLIYYSQIVNDFQKGDIAEGYSVSREKKESFPLTVTSAQKNPTAFYLCASIKSGSSYNEQFFGPGTRLTVL.

This clonotype was observed a handful of times. CDR3 protein: CATSAAGGDTGELFF. For the CDR3, the DNA is TGTGCCACCAGTGCAGCGGGAGGCGACACCGGGGAGCTGTTTTTT. The J gene is TRBJ2-2, the V gene TRBV24-1; 9 nucleotides line up with TRBD2. Unmatched junction bases numbered 3, after V lost 5 bases and J lost 3 bases. The CDR3 runs 15 residues. Germline V gene lookup returns CDR1 KGHDR and CDR2 SFDVKD.

This chain uses TRBV7-9 with TRBJ2-7; D is perhaps TRBD2 (5 bases). The V gene lost 4 bases and the J gene lost 0 bases, with 10 bases spanning the gap. CDR3 length: 14 residues. Germline CDR1 SEHNR, CDR2 FQNEAQ (reference sequence). The CDR3 region is CASSSPGISYEQYF. The CDR3, as DNA: TGTGCCAGCAGCTCGCCGGGAATCTCCTACGAGCAGTACTTC. Supplemented by reference TRBV7-9 and TRBJ2-7, the full variable domain reads DTGVSQNPRHKITKRGQNVTFRCDPISEHNRLYWYRQTLGQGPEFLTYFQNEAQLEKSRLLSDRFSAERPKGSFSTLEIQRTEQGDSAMYLCASSSPGISYEQYFGPGTRLTVT.

V is TRBV6-2 or TRBV6-3 and J is TRBJ2-5; 11 bases match TRBD2. CDR3 length: 17 residues. Looked up from germline, CDR1 is MNHEY and CDR2 is SVGEGT. V lost 0 bases to trimming and J lost 1 base; unmatched junction nucleotides: 4. CDR3 region: CASSYSLAGGSQETQYF. CDR3 sequence (DNA): TGTGCCAGCAGTTACTCGCTAGCGGGAGGTTCCCAAGAGACCCAGTACTTC.

In this sample, this clonotype turned up once. The V call is TRBV7-8, the J call TRBJ2-3; D may be TRBD2 (5 bases). Trimming shortened V by 1 base and J by 2 bases, and 16 bases separated the two germline ends. The CDR3 runs to 17 residues. The germline gives CDR1 SGHVS, CDR2 FQNEAQ. CDR3 in DNA: TGTGCCAGCAGCTTAGTCGGCCTAACTAGACCCACAGATACGCAGTATTTT. Its protein is CASSLVGLTRPTDTQYF.

This sequence joins TRBV29-1 and TRBJ2-5; D is unresolved. This CDR3 region has 12 residues. Between the trimmed V and J ends, which lost 5 bases and 3 bases, there was a span of 10 bases. The germline V gene encodes CDR1 SQVTM and CDR2 ANQGSEA. CDR3 sequence reads: CSVWQPKETQYF. The CDR3 DNA reads as TGCAGCGTTTGGCAGCCTAAAGAGACCCAGTACTTC.

This clonotype was observed a few times. The chain combines TRBV13 with TRBJ1-1; maybe TRBD1 (5 bases). The V and J ends lost 6 bases and 5 bases respectively, with 13 bases between them. Germline CDR1 reads PRHDT; CDR2 reads FYEKMQ (reference sequence). This CDR3 has 13 amino acids. CDR3 coding DNA: TGTGCCAGCAGTGGGCAGGGCTGGACTGAAGCTTTCTTT. Residues: CASSGQGWTEAFF.

This chain joins TRBV10-3 and TRBJ2-3; no clear D gene. The CDR3 extends over 15 amino acids. CDR1 ENHRY and CDR2 SYGVKD come from the germline V gene. The V and J ends lost 6 bases and 2 bases respectively, with 15 bases between them. The CDR3 coding sequence is TGTGCCATCAGCGACTCCGGCACGGTCACAGATACGCAGTATTTT. It yields the protein CAISDSGTVTDTQYF.

This clonotype turned up a few times. This chain connects TRBV12-3 or TRBV12-4 to TRBJ2-5; 9 bases fit TRBD1. V lost 6 bases to trimming and J lost 3 bases; unmatched junction nucleotides: 8. This CDR3 contains 15 residues. This CDR3 reads CASSPGQGGEETQYF. CDR3 in DNA: TGTGCCAGCAGCCCGGGACAGGGAGGGGAAGAGACCCAGTACTTC.

V gene TRBV6-2 or TRBV6-3 combines with J gene TRBJ2-7; a possible D gene is TRBD2 (5 bases). CDR3 size: 14 residues. CDR1 and CDR2 from the germline V gene are MNHEY and SVGEGT. Trimming took off 5 bases at V and 7 bases at J, with 18 bases between the two ends. CDR3: CASSQSFVAGEQYF. CDR3 nucleotide sequence: TGTGCCAGCAGTCAAAGCTTTGTGGCGGGTGAGCAGTACTTC.

The rearrangement links TRBV10-2 to TRBJ2-1; no reliable D call. The V gene lost 0 bases and the J gene lost 8 bases, with 14 bases spanning the gap. CDR1 and CDR2 from the germline V gene are WSHSY and SAAADI. This CDR3 spans 15 amino acids. The chain's CDR3 is CASSESNRVIDEQFF. The CDR3 nucleotides read TGCGCCAGCAGTGAGTCTAATCGGGTTATCGATGAGCAGTTCTTC.

V gene TRBV4-1 combines with J gene TRBJ2-3; 7 bases align to TRBD1. The CDR3 contains 16 residues. With 3 bases clipped from V and 2 bases from J, the junction kept 8 bases outside the gene matches. Germline CDR1 reads MGHRA; CDR2 reads YSYEKL. CDR3 DNA sequence: TGCGCCAGCAGCCAGGACTCCGGGACAGACACAGATACGCAGTATTTT. Residues: CASSQDSGTDTDTQYF.

V is TRBV28 and J is TRBJ2-1, with D uncertain. V was shortened by 2 bases and J by 5 bases, with 13 bases between the two germline ends. This CDR3 has 15 residues. Germline assignment: CDR1 MDHEN and CDR2 SYDVKM. The CDR3 nucleotides are TGTGCCAGCAGTTTAAGTTGGACGCCTAACAATGAGCAGTTCTTC. It yields the protein CASSLSWTPNNEQFF.

On this clonotype: The CDR3 end shows no conserved phenylalanine or tryptophan, and so a read error is likely. V and J are TRBV4-2 and TRBJ1-1; the D gene is possibly TRBD1 (6 bases). The CDR3 covers 16 residues. Trimming took off 5 bases at V and 1 base at J, with 17 bases between the two ends. Looked up from germline, CDR1 is LGHNA and CDR2 is YNFKEQ. Here the CDR3 reads CASSTQGQRWNTEAFL. For the CDR3, the DNA is TGTGCCAGCAGCACCCAGGGGCAGCGGTGGAACACTGAAGCTTTCTTG.

This clonotype was observed a few times. This chain uses TRBV10-3 with TRBJ2-5; no clear D. CDR3 length: 13 residues. The V gene's germline CDR1 is ENHRY and CDR2 SYGVKD. Trimming shortened V by 2 bases and J by 5 bases, and 9 bases separated the two germline ends. The CDR3 reads CAISERSMETQYF. CDR3 bases: TGTGCCATCAGTGAGCGAAGTATGGAGACCCAGTACTTC.

The chain is built from TRBV10-3 and TRBJ2-7; D not certain. This CDR3 is built from 13 residues. In germline, CDR1 is ENHRY, CDR2 SYGVKD. Trimming cost V 7 bases and J 0 bases, with 10 bases left between them. CDR3 sequence reads: CAITKDRSYEQYF. The CDR3 DNA follows: TGTGCCATCACCAAGGACCGCTCCTACGAGCAGTACTTC.

The chain joins TRBV20-1 to TRBJ2-3; 9 bases line up with TRBD2. This CDR3 is built from 21 residues. With 3 bases clipped from V and 0 bases from J, the junction kept 22 bases outside the gene matches. CDR1 and CDR2 from the germline V gene are DFQATT and SNEGSKA (reference sequence). The DNA for the CDR3 is TGCAGTGCTAGTGCTTTCGTCTGGCGGGAGGGCCCGAAGCTAAGCACAGATACGCAGTATTTT. Its translation: CSASAFVWREGPKLSTDTQYF.